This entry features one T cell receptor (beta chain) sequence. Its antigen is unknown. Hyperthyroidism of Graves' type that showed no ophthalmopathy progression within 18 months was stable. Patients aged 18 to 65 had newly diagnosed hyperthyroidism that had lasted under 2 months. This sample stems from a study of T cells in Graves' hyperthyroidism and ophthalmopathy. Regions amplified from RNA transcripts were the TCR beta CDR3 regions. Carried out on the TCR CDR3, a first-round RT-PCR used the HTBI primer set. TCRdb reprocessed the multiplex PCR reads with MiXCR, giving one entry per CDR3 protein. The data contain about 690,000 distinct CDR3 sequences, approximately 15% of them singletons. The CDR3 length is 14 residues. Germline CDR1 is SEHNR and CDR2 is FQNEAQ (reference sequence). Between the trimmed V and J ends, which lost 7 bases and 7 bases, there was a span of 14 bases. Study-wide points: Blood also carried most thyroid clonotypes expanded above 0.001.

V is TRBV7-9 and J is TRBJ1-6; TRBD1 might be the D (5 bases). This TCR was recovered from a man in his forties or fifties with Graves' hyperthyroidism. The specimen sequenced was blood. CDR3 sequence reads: CASTPGTVNSPLHF. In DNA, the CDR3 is TGTGCCAGCACTCCCGGGACCGTAAATTCACCCCTCCACTTT.